This TCR beta chain stems from a study of cytomegalovirus exposure and HLA in healthy donors (dated by TCRdb to the late 2010s). For the study in its entirety: In an earlier analysis of around 540 of the donors, roughly 300 Gb of sequence data and some 100 million unique TCR beta sequences from roughly 180 million T cells were reported. Across some 400 genotyped donors of the cohort, an average of roughly 200,000 unique TCR beta nucleotide sequences per donor were sequenced, and roughly 17% of those sequences were non-productive. Rather than drawing on any new phenotypic data, the later analysis identified candidate immune exposures from TCR beta sequences and the way those sequences occurred across donors. In a later genetic analysis, genome-wide SNP genotypes for about 65% of the roughly 670 donors were used, and that subset was treated as a discovery cohort. Of the approximately 400 genotyped donors, 65% to 90% fell in the genetic ancestry cluster associated with self-reported Caucasian donors. HLA typing included class I and class II loci at four-digit resolution. Typing coverage differed by locus: A, B, C, DRB1 and DQB1 were typed in roughly 620-630 donors, DQA1 in 500 to 550, DPA1 in over 600, and DPB1 in about 450. All discovery cohort repertoires had been generated on a single sequencing platform. An early release covering over 500 HLA-typed donors comprised approximately 290 gigabases of sequencing data and 85 million or so unique TCR sequences. The study profiled the T cell repertoires of under 700 subjects by immunosequencing and related them to cytomegalovirus serostatus. Several DR-DQ haplotypes were handled as single units for association and clustering because linkage in the cohort was strong. To predict cytomegalovirus infection status, the study combined high-throughput TCR immunosequencing, statistical association of individual TCRs with disease status, and machine learning. An earlier analysis of roughly 580 of the donors used high-throughput TCR beta sequencing to judge whether each TCR beta V gene segment behaved as functional or pseudogenic. A separate validation cohort of more than 100 different subjects was used in addition to the roughly 670-subject first cohort. The study aimed to test whether cataloging public T cell receptors could reveal signatures of past pathogen exposure. A later analysis re-analyzed previously published TCR beta repertoires from 550 to 700 donors and added high-resolution HLA genotyping to study TCR occurrence patterns. Donor age, sex, ethnicity and CMV serostatus were collected together with the repertoire data. The research as a whole found: In a later genetic analysis, a missense DCLRE1C variant was associated with V-gene and J-gene trimming of TCR beta chains, and the association was replicated in an independent cohort. A cluster of highly shared sequence variants was judged likely to represent a technical artifact of the sequencing pipeline. A further reported finding was that TCR beta sequences accurately predicted the HLA-A and HLA-B alleles for most subjects in the first cohort. When HLA alleles, especially DR and DQ, strongly co-occurred, attributing TCR associations to individual alleles was difficult. Broadly in line with IMGT annotations, most TCR beta V segments showed up in productive rearrangements about 87% or about 30% of the time in an earlier analysis of several hundred of the donors. At a false discovery rate of 0.05, a later analysis linked about 16,000 TCR beta sequences to specific HLA alleles. In a later analysis, HLA-associated TCR beta chains were found to be more clonally expanded and to have lower generation probabilities than equally common non-associated chains. A later genetic analysis reported fewer N-insertions in productive TCRs among donors in an Asian-associated ancestry cluster than the roughly 670-donor mean. Some IMGT-functional V segments, including TRBV6-2 and TRBV6-3, could not be distinguished by the 87-base-pair reads and were therefore excluded. In a later analysis, most CMV-associated TCR beta chains were found to appear HLA-restricted, with HLA associations seemingly driven largely by CMV exposure. Because HLA typing was unavailable for some donors at each locus, only the typed subset was used in association tests. The authors suggested that the approach could potentially be extended to other disease states and immunological phenotypes. Immune exposure information for the cohort was limited to CMV serostatus. The study listed 164 TCR beta chains as associated with cytomegalovirus. About 17 rarely observed V segments, including chromosome 9 orphons, were excluded from the earlier analysis of a few hundred of the donors because counts were too low. Cytomegalovirus status was reported to be diagnosed by the classifier with high specificity and sensitivity in both the original and validation cohorts. A few of the identified cytomegalovirus-associated TCR beta chains were confirmed in vitro to be specific for cytomegalovirus antigens. Across donors, most TCR sequences were observed very rarely, whereas some public TCRs were present in many individuals. Roughly uniform sequencing depth across donors was assumed in presence/absence analyses, although this assumption may not hold. In a later analysis, TCR association rates were found to vary across HLA loci, with the most associated TCRs seen for DRB1 alleles and the fewest for HLA-C alleles. According to a later analysis, parvovirus B19, influenza, CMV and Epstein-Barr virus appeared linked to several top co-occurrence clusters. Correlated functional status among segregating V segments might be attributable to linkage disequilibrium, but an unknown experimental factor could not be ruled out. In this cohort, only TCR beta chains were sequenced, and detectable features were limited by the absence of alpha or paired-chain data.

Trimmed from V: 3 bases; trimmed from J: 8 bases; junction bases lacking a gene match: 6. The germline V gene sets CDR1 to SGHTA and CDR2 to FQGNSA. The CDR3 sequence holds 15 residues, the cysteine and phenylalanine included. Kept here is only the CDR3 DNA, which spans 45 bases and is read in frame from base 1. The library was built by means of the immunoSEQ multiplex PCR assay. For the multiplex PCR, a mixture combining 60 forward primers for TCR Vbeta segments and 13 reverse primers for TCR Jbeta segments was used. Amplification of the CDR3 region of rearranged TCR beta genes was performed with a multiplex PCR assay on genomic DNA. On the Illumina HiSeq System, the amplified TCR beta libraries were sequenced as 87-base-pair reads. The paper's processing steps were these. Across the 670 or so repertoires, a later analysis counted about 81 million unique TCR beta chains, around 10 million of which were shared by at least two donors. Raw reads were error-corrected and collapsed into unique sequences with a nearest-neighbor algorithm that merged closely related sequences to remove PCR and sequencing errors. CDR3 sequences were aligned to IMGT reference sequences to assign V, D and J gene segments. For a sequence to be retained, a match of at least six nucleotides to both a V gene segment and a J gene segment was required. A rearrangement counted as productive if the CDR3 had no stop codons and remained in frame with V and J, and every other rearrangement counted as non-productive. CDR3 was defined by IMGT convention, running from the second conserved V-encoded cysteine to the conserved J-encoded phenylalanine. The earlier analysis of some 550 of the donors excluded any sequence lacking an unambiguous match to a single V gene segment. In an earlier analysis of roughly 600 of the donors, a V segment was called functional when productive rearrangements were above 56.7%, and segregating when the standard deviation between donors exceeded 5%. A statistical classification framework was developed to diagnose cytomegalovirus status using the catalog of TCR beta chain sequences. A later analysis assigned V and J genes by comparing TCR nucleotide sequences with IMGT/GENE-DB human TR gene sequences. A later analysis assigned CDR3 sequences and most-parsimonious VDJ recombination scenarios with the TCRdist pipeline. In a later analysis, each TCR beta chain was defined by its CDR3 amino acid sequence together with its V-gene family, and reads lacking a unique V-gene family were excluded. In a later analysis, approximately 640 highly shared, low-generation-probability nucleotide sequences were removed to address suspected cross-contamination and a sequencing artifact. In a later analysis, a clonal expansion index for each public chain was calculated from normalized within-repertoire ranks of inferred template counts. A later analysis computed generation probabilities with a VDJ recombination model fitted to out-of-frame rearrangements, and checked the results against IGoR. In a later analysis, hypergeometric tests were used to score TCR-TCR, TCR-HLA and TCR-CMV co-occurrence, with a repertoire-size bias correction applied to TCR pairs. False discovery rates were estimated in a later analysis by permuting HLA or CMV assignments 20 times. In a later analysis, co-occurring TCRs were grouped using DBSCAN, and TCRdist sequence similarity was added for clustering within HLA-allele-positive subsets. Co-occurrence clustering excluded repertoires with fewer than 30,000 or more than 120,000 public chains, plus five with anomalous nucleotide sharing. Drawn from immuneACCESS, this table holds only the in-frame rearrangements with V and J called that TCRdb kept. Clones are partly lost; checked studies trace under half to an unresolved V gene and leave the rest unexplained. V, J and clone size are taken as reported in that table, and D and trimming were inferred from the DNA itself. The sample records tens of thousands of clones, roughly 76% of which are singletons. More than 2.5% of the sample is in the top ten clones.

The cohort comprised 666 healthy bone marrow donors. At the time of sampling, every cohort member was nominally healthy, though immune exposures that went unrecorded were likely present. The donor tested CMV seronegative and was one of the 352 seronegative cohort members. A peripheral blood sample was provided by each donor, and peripheral blood mononuclear cells were used for TCR beta sequencing. The Qiagen DNeasy Blood Extraction Kit was used to extract genomic DNA from the blood cell samples. On this clone: What this receptor recognizes is not known. No qualities accompany the bases; no much larger clone lies one base away.

This receptor was identified in a man aged 18 to 30 in good health and CMV-seronegative. This sequence uses TRBV7-2 and TRBJ1-4; TRBD1 lines up with 10 middle nucleotides. Input material: PBMCs. The nucleotide sequence reads TGTGCCAGCAGCTTGCACGGGACAGGGGACGAAAAACTGTTTTTT. Its protein product is CASSLHGTGDEKLFF.